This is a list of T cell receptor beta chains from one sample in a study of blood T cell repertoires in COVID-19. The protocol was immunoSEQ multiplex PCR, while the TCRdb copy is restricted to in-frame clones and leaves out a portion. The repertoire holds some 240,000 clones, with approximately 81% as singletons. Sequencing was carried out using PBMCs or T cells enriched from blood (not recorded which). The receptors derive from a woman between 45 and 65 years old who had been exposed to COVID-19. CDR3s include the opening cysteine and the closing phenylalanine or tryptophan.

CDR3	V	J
CASSLDQGNGELFF	TRBV7-8	TRBJ1-4
CASSIGNGGRDQPQHF	TRBV19	TRBJ1-5
CAISEPPTSGGTGELFF	TRBV10-3	TRBJ2-2
CATLGTGVNEQFF	TRBV6-5	TRBJ2-1
CASSLALYQPQHF	TRBV11-2	TRBJ1-5
CASTFRGTKNIQYF	TRBV27	TRBJ2-4
CASSLGTGYTEAFF	TRBV11-1	TRBJ1-1
CSASPEGGYTEAFF	TRBV20-1	TRBJ1-1
CASGAGNTGELFF	TRBV12-5	TRBJ2-2
CASSLGQEPDSYEQYF	TRBV5-5	TRBJ2-7
CATSSRSGRGEKLFF	TRBV15	TRBJ1-4
CASSLFQGEAFF	TRBV28	TRBJ1-1
CASSGTGGLSSYNEQFF	TRBV10-1	TRBJ2-1
CASSVGSRVGDTQYF	TRBV9	TRBJ2-3
CSVERGYTF	TRBV29-1	TRBJ1-2
CASTGWGQVVNEQYF	TRBV5-6	TRBJ2-7
CASSFDSKNTEAFF	TRBV7-8	TRBJ1-1
CASSARTFKAFF	TRBV21-1	TRBJ1-1
CASSEAPGGKLFF	TRBV6-1	TRBJ1-4
CASSPQGLRTDTQYF	TRBV7-3	TRBJ2-3
CASSYGDNGYEQYF	TRBV6-2/TRBV6-3	TRBJ2-7
CSASIATKPRHGGAFF	TRBV20-1	TRBJ1-1
CASSQDRVRGGYTF	TRBV4-3	TRBJ1-2
CASSEDRVVTEAFF	TRBV5-1	TRBJ1-1
CASSLAGDTQYF	TRBV11-3	TRBJ2-3
CASSVAGGDTQYF	TRBV9	TRBJ2-3
CATSGRDSLYGYTF	TRBV15	TRBJ1-2
CASSRTRGQTNQPQHF	TRBV6-6	TRBJ1-5
CSLMGSGQGLNTGELFF	TRBV29-1	TRBJ2-2
CASSETTMNTEAFF	TRBV9	TRBJ1-1
CASSPPRQGWNTGELFF	TRBV28	TRBJ2-2
CASSLSREGGYTF	TRBV11-2	TRBJ1-2
CASSLQPGTLMNTEAFF	TRBV5-1	TRBJ1-1
CASSPRSGKREPQHF	TRBV5-6	TRBJ1-5
CASSPRTENTEAFF	TRBV18	TRBJ1-1
CASSRGQSYEQYF	TRBV6-5	TRBJ2-7
CASSPLGALDTEAFF	TRBV7-8	TRBJ1-1
CASLQGMRGNTIYF	TRBV19	TRBJ1-3
CASSPGYTGELFF	TRBV27	TRBJ2-2
CASGLTREEGEQYF	TRBV10-2	TRBJ2-7
CASSQPLPGLASYEQYF	TRBV5-4	TRBJ2-7
CASSYSGDRSYEQYF	TRBV6-6	TRBJ2-7
CSVDRTGNSEAFF	TRBV29-1	TRBJ1-1
CASSPVLEGGYTF	TRBV5-1	TRBJ1-2
CASSQASGFGGELFF	TRBV4-3	TRBJ2-2
CASSTGLSNSPLHF	TRBV28	TRBJ1-6
CAWRPGGGANVLTF	TRBV30	TRBJ2-6
CASSPRGGLYNEQFF	TRBV18	TRBJ2-1
CASSLIQGRGSPLHF	TRBV6-2/TRBV6-3	TRBJ1-6
CASSLARQGLNEKLFF	TRBV7-2	TRBJ1-4
CASSLVVGELFF	TRBV7-9	TRBJ1-4
CASRDSLYGYTF	TRBV28	TRBJ1-2
CASSPMGTGIPEAFF	TRBV14	TRBJ1-1